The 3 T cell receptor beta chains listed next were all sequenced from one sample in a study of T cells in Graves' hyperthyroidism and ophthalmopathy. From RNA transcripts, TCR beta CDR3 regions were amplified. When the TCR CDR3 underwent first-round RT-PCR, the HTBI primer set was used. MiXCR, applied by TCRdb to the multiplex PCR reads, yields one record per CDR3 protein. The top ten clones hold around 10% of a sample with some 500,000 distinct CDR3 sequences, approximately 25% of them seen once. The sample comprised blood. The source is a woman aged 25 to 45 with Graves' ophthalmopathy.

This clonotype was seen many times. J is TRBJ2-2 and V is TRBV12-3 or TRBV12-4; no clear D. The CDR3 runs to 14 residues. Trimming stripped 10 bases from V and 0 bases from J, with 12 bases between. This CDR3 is CATGSVANTGELFF. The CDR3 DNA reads TGTGCCACTGGGTCGGTCGCGAACACCGGGGAGCTGTTTTTT.

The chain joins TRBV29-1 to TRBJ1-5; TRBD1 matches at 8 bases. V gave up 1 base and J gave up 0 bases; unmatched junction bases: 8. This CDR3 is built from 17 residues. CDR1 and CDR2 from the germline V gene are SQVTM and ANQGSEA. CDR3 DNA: TGCAGCGTTGAAGGGACAGGGACATATAATAGCAATCAGCCCCAGCATTTT. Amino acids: CSVEGTGTYNSNQPQHF.

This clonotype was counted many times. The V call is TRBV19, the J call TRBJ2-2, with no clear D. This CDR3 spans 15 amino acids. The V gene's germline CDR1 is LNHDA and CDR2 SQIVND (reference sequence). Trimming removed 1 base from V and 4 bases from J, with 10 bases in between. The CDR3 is CASSIGLQSTGELFF. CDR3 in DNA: TGTGCCAGTAGTATAGGGTTACAATCCACCGGGGAGCTGTTTTTT.